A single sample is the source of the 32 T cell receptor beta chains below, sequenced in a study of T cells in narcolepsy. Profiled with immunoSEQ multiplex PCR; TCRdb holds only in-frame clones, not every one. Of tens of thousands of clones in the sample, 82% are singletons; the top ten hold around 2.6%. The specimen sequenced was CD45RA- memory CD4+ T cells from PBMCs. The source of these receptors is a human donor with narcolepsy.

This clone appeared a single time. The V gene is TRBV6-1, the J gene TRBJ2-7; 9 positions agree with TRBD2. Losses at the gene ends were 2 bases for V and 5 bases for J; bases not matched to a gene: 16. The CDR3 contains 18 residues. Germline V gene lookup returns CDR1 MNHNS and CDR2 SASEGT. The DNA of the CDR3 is TGTGCCAGCAGTGAACGGTCTAGCGGGACCTTCCCGGGCCACGAGCAGTACTTC. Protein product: CASSERSSGTFPGHEQYF.

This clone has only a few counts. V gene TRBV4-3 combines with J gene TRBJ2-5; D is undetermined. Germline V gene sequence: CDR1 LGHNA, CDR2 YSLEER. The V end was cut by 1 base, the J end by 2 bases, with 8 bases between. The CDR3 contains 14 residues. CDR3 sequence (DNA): TGCGCCAGCAGCCAAGGGACGGAACAAGAGACCCAGTACTTC. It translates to CASSQGTEQETQYF.

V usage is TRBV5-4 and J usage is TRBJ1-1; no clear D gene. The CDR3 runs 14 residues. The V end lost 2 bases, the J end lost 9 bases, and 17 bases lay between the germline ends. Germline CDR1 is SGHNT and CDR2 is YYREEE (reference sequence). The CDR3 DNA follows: TGTGCCAGCAGCTTCAGGCAGCCGACAAGTAAAGCTTTCTTT. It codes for CASSFRQPTSKAFF.

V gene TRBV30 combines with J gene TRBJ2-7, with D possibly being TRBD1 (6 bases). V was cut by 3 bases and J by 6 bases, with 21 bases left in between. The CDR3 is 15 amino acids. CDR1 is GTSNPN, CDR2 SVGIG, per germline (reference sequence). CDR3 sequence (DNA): TGTGCCTGGAGCCCGAACGACAGGTTCAGCATCGAGCAGTACTTC. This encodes CAWSPNDRFSIEQYF.

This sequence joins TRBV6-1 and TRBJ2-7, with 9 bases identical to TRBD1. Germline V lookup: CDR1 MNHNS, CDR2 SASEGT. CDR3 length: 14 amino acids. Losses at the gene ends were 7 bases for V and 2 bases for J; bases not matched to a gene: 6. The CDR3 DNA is TGTGCCAGCACTCGGACAGGGGACGCCTACGAGCAGTACTTC. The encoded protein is CASTRTGDAYEQYF.

CDR3 residues: CASSRLAGGDTQYF. The CDR3 coding sequence is TGTGCCAGCAGTCGGCTAGCGGGCGGTGATACGCAGTATTTT. The chain recombines TRBV2 with TRBJ2-3; TRBD2 matches 8 bases. Unmatched junction bases numbered 7, after V lost 5 bases and J lost 6 bases. CDR3 length: 14 amino acids. Germline V lookup: CDR1 SNHLY, CDR2 FYNNEI.

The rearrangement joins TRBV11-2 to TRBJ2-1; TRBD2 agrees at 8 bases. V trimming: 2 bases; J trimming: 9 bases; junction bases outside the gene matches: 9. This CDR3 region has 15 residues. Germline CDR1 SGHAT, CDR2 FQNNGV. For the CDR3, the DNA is TGTGCCAGCAGCTTATATAGAGAGGCGGGGGGTGAGCAGTTCTTC. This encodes CASSLYREAGGEQFF.

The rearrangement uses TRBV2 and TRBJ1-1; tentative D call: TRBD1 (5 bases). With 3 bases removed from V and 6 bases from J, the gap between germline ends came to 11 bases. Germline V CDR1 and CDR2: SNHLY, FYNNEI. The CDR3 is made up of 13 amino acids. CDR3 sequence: CASSEVRDAEAFF. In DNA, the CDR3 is TGTGCCAGCAGTGAGGTGCGGGACGCTGAAGCTTTCTTT.

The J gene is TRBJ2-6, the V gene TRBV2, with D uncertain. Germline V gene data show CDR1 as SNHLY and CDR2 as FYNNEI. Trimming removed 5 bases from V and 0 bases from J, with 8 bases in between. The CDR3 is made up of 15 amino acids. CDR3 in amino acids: CASSLGVSGANVLTF. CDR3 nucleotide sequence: TGTGCCAGCAGTCTGGGCGTCTCTGGGGCCAACGTCCTGACTTTC.

The CDR3: CASSDRLSSYNSPLHF. The CDR3 DNA is TGTGCCAGCAGCGACAGACTTAGCTCCTATAATTCACCCCTCCACTTT. This sequence joins TRBV5-6 and TRBJ1-6, with D possibly TRBD1 on 5 matching bases. CDR3 length equals 16 residues. Trimming cost V 4 bases and J 0 bases, with 11 bases left between them. The germline V gene encodes CDR1 SGHDT and CDR2 YYEEEE.

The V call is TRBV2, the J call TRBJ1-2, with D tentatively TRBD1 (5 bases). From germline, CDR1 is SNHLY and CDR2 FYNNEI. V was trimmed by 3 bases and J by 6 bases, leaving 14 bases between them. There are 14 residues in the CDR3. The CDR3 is CASSDSRRQHGYTF. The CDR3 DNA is TGTGCCAGCAGTGACTCCCGTCGACAGCATGGCTACACCTTC.

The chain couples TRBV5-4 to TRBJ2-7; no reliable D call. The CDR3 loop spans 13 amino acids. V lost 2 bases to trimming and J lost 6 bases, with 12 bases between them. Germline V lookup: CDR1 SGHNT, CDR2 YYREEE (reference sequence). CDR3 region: CASSFPRRSEQYF. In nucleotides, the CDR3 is TGTGCCAGCAGCTTTCCCCGCCGAAGCGAGCAGTACTTC.

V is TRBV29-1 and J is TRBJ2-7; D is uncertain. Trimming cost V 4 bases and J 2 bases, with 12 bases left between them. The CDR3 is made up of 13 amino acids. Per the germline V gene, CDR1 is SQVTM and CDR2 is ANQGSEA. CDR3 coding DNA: TGCAGCGTTGGTGGCCACCGAACCTACGAGCAGTACTTC. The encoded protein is CSVGGHRTYEQYF.

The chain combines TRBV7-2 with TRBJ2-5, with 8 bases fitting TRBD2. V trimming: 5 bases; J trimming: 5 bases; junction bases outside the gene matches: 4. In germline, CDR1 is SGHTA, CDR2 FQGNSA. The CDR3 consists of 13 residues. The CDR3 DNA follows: TGTGCCAGCAGCGGACTAGCCTTGGAGACCCAGTACTTC. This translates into CASSGLALETQYF.

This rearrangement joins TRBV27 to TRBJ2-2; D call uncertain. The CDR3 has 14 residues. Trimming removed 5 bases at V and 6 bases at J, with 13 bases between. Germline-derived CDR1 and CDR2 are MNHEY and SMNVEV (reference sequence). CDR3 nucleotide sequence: TGTGCCAGCAGTCCTGGACCAAGACCCGGGGAGCTGTTTTTT. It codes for CASSPGPRPGELFF.

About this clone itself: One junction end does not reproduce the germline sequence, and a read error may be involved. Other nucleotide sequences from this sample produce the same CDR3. The CDR3 here is CAISESLAQKTQYF. Written as DNA, the CDR3 is TGTGCCATCAGTGAGTCACTAGCCCAAAAGACTCAGTACTTC. The J gene is TRBJ2-5, the V gene TRBV10-3, with D possibly TRBD2 on 6 matching bases. Germline V lookup: CDR1 ENHRY, CDR2 SYGVKD. CDR3 length: 14 residues.

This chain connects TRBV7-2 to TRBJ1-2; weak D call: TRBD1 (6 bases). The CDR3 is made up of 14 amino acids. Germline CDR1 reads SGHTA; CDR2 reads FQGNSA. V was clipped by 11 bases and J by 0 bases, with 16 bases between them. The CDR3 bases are TGTGCCGACGGGGGGCCTGTTGCTAACTATGGCTACACCTTC. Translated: CADGGPVANYGYTF.

CDR3 amino acids: CASSPPAGASYNEQFF. In nucleotides, the CDR3 is TGTGCCAGCTCACCACCGGCGGGGGCTTCCTACAATGAGCAGTTCTTC. V usage is TRBV18 and J usage is TRBJ2-1, with D possibly matching TRBD2 (7 bases). Germline V lookup: CDR1 KGHSH, CDR2 LQKENI. The CDR3 covers 16 residues. V shed 0 bases and J shed 1 base, with 10 bases lying between them.

The DNA of the CDR3 is TGTGCCAGCAGTGGAACAGGGAGGGGGACTGAAGCTTTCTTT. It specifies CASSGTGRGTEAFF. The chain carries TRBV25-1 and TRBJ1-1; TRBD1 is a possible D gene (6 bases). Trimming stripped 4 bases from V and 5 bases from J, with 14 bases between. The CDR3 runs 14 residues. The germline V gene encodes CDR1 MGHDK and CDR2 SYGVNS.

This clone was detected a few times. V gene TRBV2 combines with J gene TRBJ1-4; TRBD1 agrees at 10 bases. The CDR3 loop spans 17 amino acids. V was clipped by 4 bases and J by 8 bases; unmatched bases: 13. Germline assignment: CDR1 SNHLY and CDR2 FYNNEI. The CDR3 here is CASSGDRGFRVGEKLFF. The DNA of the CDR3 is TGTGCCAGCAGTGGGGACAGGGGATTTAGGGTTGGGGAAAAACTGTTTTTT.

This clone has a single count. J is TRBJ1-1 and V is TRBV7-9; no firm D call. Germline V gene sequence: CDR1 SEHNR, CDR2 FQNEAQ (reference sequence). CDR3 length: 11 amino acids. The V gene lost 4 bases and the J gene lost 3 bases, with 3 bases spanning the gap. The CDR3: CASSYDTEAFF. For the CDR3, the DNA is TGTGCCAGCAGCTACGACACTGAAGCTTTCTTT.

The CDR3 coding sequence is TGTGCCAGTAGGGGGGGACAGGGAAAGCACAATGAGCAGTTCTTC. This codes for CASRGGQGKHNEQFF. V and J are TRBV19 and TRBJ2-1, with 9 bases aligning to TRBD1. V dropped 6 bases and J dropped 5; count of bases not matched to a gene: 8. The CDR3 loop spans 15 amino acids. Germline assignment: CDR1 LNHDA and CDR2 SQIVND (reference sequence).

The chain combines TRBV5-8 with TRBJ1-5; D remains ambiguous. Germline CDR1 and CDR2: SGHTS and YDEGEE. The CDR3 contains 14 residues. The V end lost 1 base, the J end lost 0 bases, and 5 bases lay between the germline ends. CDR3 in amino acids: CASSLWDSNQPQHF. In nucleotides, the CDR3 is TGTGCCAGCAGCTTGTGGGATAGCAATCAGCCCCAGCATTTT.

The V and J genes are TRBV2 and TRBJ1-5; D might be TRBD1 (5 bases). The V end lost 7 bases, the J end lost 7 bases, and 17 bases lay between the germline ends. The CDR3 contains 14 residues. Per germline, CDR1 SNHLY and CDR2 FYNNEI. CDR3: CASNPEGSGQPQHF. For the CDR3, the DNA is TGTGCCAGCAACCCGGAGGGGTCGGGGCAGCCCCAGCATTTT.

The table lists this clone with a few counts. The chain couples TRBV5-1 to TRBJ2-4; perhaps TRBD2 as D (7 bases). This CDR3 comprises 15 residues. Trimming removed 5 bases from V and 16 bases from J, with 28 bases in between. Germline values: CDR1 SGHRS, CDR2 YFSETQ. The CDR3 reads CASSWGGGGNLLPYF. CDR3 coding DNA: TGCGCCAGCAGTTGGGGGGGCGGAGGGAACCTCCTGCCTTACTTC.

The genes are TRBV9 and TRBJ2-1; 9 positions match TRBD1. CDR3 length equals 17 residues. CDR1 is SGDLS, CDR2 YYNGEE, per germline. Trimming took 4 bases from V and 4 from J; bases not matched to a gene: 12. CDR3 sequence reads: CASSSRTGARMYNEQFF. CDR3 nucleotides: TGTGCCAGCAGCTCCCGGACAGGGGCGCGAATGTACAATGAGCAGTTCTTC.

The CDR3 protein is CASSVTGTTNEKLFF. The CDR3 nucleotides are TGTGCCAGCAGCGTCACCGGGACAACTAATGAAAAACTGTTTTTT. V and J are TRBV9 and TRBJ1-4; D is ambiguous. CDR3 size: 15 residues. The germline gives CDR1 SGDLS, CDR2 YYNGEE. Trimming took 2 bases from V and 0 from J, leaving 8 bases between them.

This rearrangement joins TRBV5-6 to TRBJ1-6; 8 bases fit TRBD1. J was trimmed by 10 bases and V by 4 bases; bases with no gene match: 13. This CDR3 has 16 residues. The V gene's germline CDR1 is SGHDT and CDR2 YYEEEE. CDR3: CASSPRTGSHISPLHF. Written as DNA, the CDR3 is TGTGCCAGCAGCCCGAGGACAGGGAGTCATATATCACCCCTCCACTTT. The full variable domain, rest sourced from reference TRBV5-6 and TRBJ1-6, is DAGVTQSPTHLIKTRGQQVTLRCSPKSGHDTVSWYQQALGQGPQFIFQYYEEEERQRGNFPDRFSGHQFPNYSSELNVNALLLGDSALYLCASSPRTGSHISPLHFGNGTRLTVT.

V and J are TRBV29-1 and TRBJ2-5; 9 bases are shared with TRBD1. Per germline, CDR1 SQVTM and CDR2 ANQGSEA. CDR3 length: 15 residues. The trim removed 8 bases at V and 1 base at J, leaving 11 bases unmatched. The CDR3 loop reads CSFATGQGVQETQYF. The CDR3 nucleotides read TGCAGCTTTGCCACGGGACAGGGTGTCCAAGAGACCCAGTACTTC.

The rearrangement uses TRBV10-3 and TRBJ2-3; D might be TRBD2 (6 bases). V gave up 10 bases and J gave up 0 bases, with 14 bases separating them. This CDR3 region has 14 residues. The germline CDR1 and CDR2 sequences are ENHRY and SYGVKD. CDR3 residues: CATQVGTSTDTQYF. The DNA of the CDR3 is TGTGCCACCCAGGTCGGGACTAGCACAGATACGCAGTATTTT.

CDR3 sequence: CASSTNGQAANEQFF. The DNA for the CDR3 is TGTGCCAGCAGTACGAACGGACAGGCCGCCAATGAGCAGTTCTTC. The J gene is TRBJ2-1, the V gene TRBV6-4, with 7 bases fitting TRBD1. The ends lost 5 bases at V and 6 bases at J; junction bases unmatched: 10. The CDR3 runs 15 residues. The germline gives CDR1 MRHNA, CDR2 SNTAGT.

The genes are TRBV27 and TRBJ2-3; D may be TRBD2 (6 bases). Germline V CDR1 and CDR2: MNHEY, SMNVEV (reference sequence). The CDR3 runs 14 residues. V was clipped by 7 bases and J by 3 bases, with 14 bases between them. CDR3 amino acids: CASIGRHGTDTQYF. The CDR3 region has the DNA TGTGCCAGCATTGGGAGGCACGGAACAGATACGCAGTATTTT.